The 25 T cell receptor beta chains below all came from one sample that was sequenced in a study of blood T cell repertoires in COVID-19. The repertoire was sequenced with immunoSEQ multiplex PCR; TCRdb's copy has only in-frame clones and lacks some. The table includes a few hundred thousand clones, approximately 80% detected once. Sequenced: PBMCs or T cells enriched from blood (not recorded which). The receptors shown here come from a woman aged 40 to 55 with acute COVID-19.

This chain links TRBV5-1 with TRBJ1-1, with a tentative D call TRBD1 (5 bases). This CDR3 contains 15 residues. Germline loops: CDR1 SGHRS, CDR2 YFSETQ. V lost 0 bases and J 0 bases, leaving 9 bases between the germline ends. The CDR3 sequence: CASSLDTGLNTEAFF. The DNA of the CDR3 is TGCGCCAGCAGCTTGGATACAGGACTGAACACTGAAGCTTTCTTT.

This clone was counted a few times. CDR3 amino acids: CASSYEGTPLEAFF. DNA of the CDR3: TGTGCCAGCAGTTATGAGGGAACCCCATTAGAAGCTTTCTTT. V usage is TRBV6-2 or TRBV6-3 and J usage is TRBJ1-1; D unclear. CDR3 length equals 14 residues. The ends were cut back, 3 bases at V and 8 bases at J, with 16 bases in the middle. Germline CDR1 and CDR2: MNHEY and SVGEGT.

This rearrangement joins TRBV6-2 or TRBV6-3 to TRBJ2-7; 8 bases are a match to TRBD2. The germline V gene has CDR1 MNHEY and CDR2 SVGEGT. J was trimmed by 7 bases and V by 1 base; bases with no gene match: 9. This CDR3 spans 15 amino acids. The CDR3 here is CASSYLVGGAREQYF. In DNA form, the CDR3 reads TGTGCCAGCAGTTACTTGGTCGGGGGGGCGCGGGAGCAGTACTTC.

This sequence joins TRBV5-1 and TRBJ1-1; 9 bases are a match to TRBD1. The length of the CDR3 is 15 residues. Germline V gives CDR1 SGHRS, CDR2 YFSETQ. V dropped 4 bases and J dropped 1; count of bases not matched to a gene: 5. DNA of the CDR3: TGCGCCAGCAGCGATGGGACAGGGCGGAACACTGAAGCTTTCTTT. This codes for CASSDGTGRNTEAFF.

The chain is built from TRBV6-5 and TRBJ1-1, with a possible D match to TRBD1 (5 bases). The CDR3 loop spans 12 amino acids. Germline V lookup: CDR1 MNHEY, CDR2 SVGAGI. With 7 bases removed from V and 6 bases from J, the gap between germline ends came to 12 bases. CDR3: CASTGLGPEAFF. The DNA of the CDR3 is TGTGCCAGCACCGGCCTGGGGCCTGAAGCTTTCTTT.

The CDR3 is CASSAAGGNIQYF. In nucleotides, the CDR3 is TGTGCCAGCAGCGCCGCAGGGGGAAACATTCAGTACTTC. The V call is TRBV25-1, the J call TRBJ2-4; 7 nucleotides agree with TRBD1. Germline V lookup: CDR1 MGHDK, CDR2 SYGVNS. The CDR3 runs to 13 residues. Trimming cost V 6 bases and J 6 bases; bases outside gene matches: 5.

The rearrangement joins TRBV21-1 to TRBJ2-1; no DNA check was done on the table's D call, TRBD1. TRBV21-1 has pseudogene status. The length of the CDR3 is 16 residues. The DNA of the CDR3 is TGTGCCAGCAGTCCCAGGGGTGGGACAGCCTACAATGAGCAGTTCTTC. It yields the protein CASSPRGGTAYNEQFF.

The J gene is TRBJ2-7, the V gene TRBV28, with 10 bases that match TRBD1. V shed 2 bases, J shed 5 bases, and the junction held 6 bases outside the gene matches. The germline gives CDR1 MDHEN, CDR2 SYDVKM. The length of the CDR3 is 15 residues. The DNA for the CDR3 is TGTGCCAGCAGTTTAGAACGGGACAGGGGCAACGAGCAGTACTTC. As protein: CASSLERDRGNEQYF.

Relative to its sample, this clone is medium-sized. The rearrangement joins TRBV4-3 to TRBJ1-6, with D possibly matching TRBD1 (5 bases). The V gene lost 0 bases and the J gene lost 3 bases, with 21 bases spanning the gap. The germline V gene has CDR1 LGHNA and CDR2 YSLEER. This CDR3 has 20 residues. The CDR3 is CASSQDLQTTDSLYNSPLHF. Here the CDR3 DNA reads TGCGCCAGCAGCCAAGACCTACAGACGACCGACAGCCTCTATAATTCACCCCTCCACTTT.

This clone was observed a single time. The chain is built from TRBV4-1 and TRBJ1-5; 10 nucleotides agree with TRBD1. This CDR3 region has 15 residues. CDR1 is MGHRA, CDR2 YSYEKL, per germline. V gave up 6 bases and J gave up 4 bases; unmatched junction bases: 6. The DNA of the CDR3 is TGCGCCAGCAGTCCGGGACAGGGGAGGAATCAGCCCCAGCATTTT. Its protein product is CASSPGQGRNQPQHF.

A note on this clone: The same CDR3 arises from other DNA sequences in this sample as well. The chain is built from TRBV18 and TRBJ2-5; D uncertain. This CDR3 has 14 amino acids. The V gene's germline CDR1 is KGHSH and CDR2 LQKENI. Between the trimmed V and J ends, which lost 1 base and 1 base, there was a span of 7 bases. CDR3 DNA: TGTGCCAGCTCACCACGACGGAGCCAAGAGACCCAGTACTTC. Translating gives CASSPRRSQETQYF.

The chain employs TRBV10-3 and TRBJ2-7; TRBD1 matches at 10 bases. This CDR3 comprises 14 residues. Losses at the gene ends were 6 bases for V and 3 bases for J; bases not matched to a gene: 5. Germline loops: CDR1 ENHRY, CDR2 SYGVKD. The DNA for the CDR3 is TGTGCCATCAGACCGGGACAGGGGTTCTACGAGCAGTACTTC. Its protein is CAIRPGQGFYEQYF.

The rearrangement joins TRBV7-9 to TRBJ1-6; the D gene is possibly TRBD1 (5 bases). V lost 4 bases and J 10 bases, leaving 11 bases between the germline ends. From germline, CDR1 is SEHNR and CDR2 FQNEAQ (reference sequence). This CDR3 is 13 amino acids long. In DNA, the CDR3 is TGTGCCAGCAGCTCCTCAGGGCTCTCACCCCTCCACTTT. It specifies CASSSSGLSPLHF.

The chain carries TRBV9 and TRBJ2-7, with 7 bases lining up with TRBD1. In germline, CDR1 is SGDLS, CDR2 YYNGEE. The CDR3 is made up of 16 amino acids. Trimming removed 0 bases from V and 4 bases from J; junction bases left unmatched: 10. Here the CDR3 reads CASSVEGQSLEYEQYF. The CDR3 bases are TGTGCCAGCAGCGTAGAGGGACAGAGCCTTGAGTACGAGCAGTACTTC.

The V and J genes are TRBV30 and TRBJ1-1, with TRBD1 matching over 8 bases. J was trimmed by 4 bases and V by 2 bases; bases with no gene match: 3. Germline CDR1 reads GTSNPN; CDR2 reads SVGIG (reference sequence). The CDR3 covers 13 residues. The CDR3 nucleotides are TGTGCCTGGAGTACTACAGGGGGCACTGAAGCTTTCTTT. Residues: CAWSTTGGTEAFF.

The chain links TRBV6-1 to TRBJ2-3; TRBD2 matches 8 bases. From germline, CDR1 is MNHNS and CDR2 SASEGT. The V gene end was trimmed by 1 base and the J gene end by 4 bases; junction bases not matched to a gene: 4. This CDR3 is 15 amino acids long. CDR3 coding DNA: TGTGCCAGCAGTGAAGGAGCGGGGGAGGCAGATACGCAGTATTTT. Residues: CASSEGAGEADTQYF.

The rearrangement joins TRBV29-1 to TRBJ2-1; perhaps TRBD1 as D (5 bases). Trimming shortened V by 1 base and J by 3 bases, and 10 bases separated the two germline ends. From germline, CDR1 is SQVTM and CDR2 ANQGSEA. The CDR3 spans 14 residues. The CDR3 DNA follows: TGCAGCGTTGAAGGCCTAGGGGACTACAATGAGCAGTTCTTC. Amino acid sequence: CSVEGLGDYNEQFF.

V gene TRBV2 combines with J gene TRBJ1-5, with 7 bases that match TRBD1. Germline V lookup: CDR1 SNHLY, CDR2 FYNNEI. The CDR3 sequence is 15 residues long. The junction had 4 bases not matched to a gene; V was cut back by 4 bases and J by 1 base. CDR3 DNA sequence: TGTGCCAGCAGTGGACAGGGTAGAAGCAATCAGCCCCAGCATTTT. Protein: CASSGQGRSNQPQHF. Looking up the rest from reference TRBV2 and TRBJ1-5 gives the full variable domain: EPEVTQTPSHQVTQMGQEVILRCVPISNHLYFYWYRQILGQKVEFLVSFYNNEISEKSEIFDDQFSVERPDGSNFTLKIRSTKLEDSAMYFCASSGQGRSNQPQHFGDGTRLSIL.

The chain carries TRBV14 and TRBJ2-6; tentative D call: TRBD2 (5 bases). This CDR3 is built from 19 residues. The germline gives CDR1 SGHDN, CDR2 FVKESK. Trimming took 0 bases from V and 2 from J, leaving 17 bases between them. CDR3 sequence: CASSQERFAGRTGANVLTF. Here the CDR3 DNA reads TGTGCCAGCAGCCAAGAAAGGTTCGCGGGCAGGACTGGGGCCAACGTCCTGACTTTC.

The chain couples TRBV7-3 to TRBJ2-1, with D uncertain. The CDR3 length is 12 residues. The V gene lost 5 bases and the J gene lost 10 bases, with 12 bases spanning the gap. CDR1 and CDR2 (germline): SGHTA, FQGTGA. The CDR3 nucleotides are TGTGCCAGCAGCCACCAGAAAGTCGAGCAGTTCTTC. This codes for CASSHQKVEQFF.

The chain joins TRBV7-2 to TRBJ2-1; no reliable D call. This CDR3 is 12 amino acids long. V lost 2 bases and J 5 bases, leaving 4 bases between the germline ends. Germline V gene lookup returns CDR1 SGHTA and CDR2 FQGNSA. CDR3 DNA sequence: TGTGCCAGCAGCTTATTCAACAATGAGCAGTTCTTC. This codes for CASSLFNNEQFF.

The rearrangement joins TRBV28 to TRBJ2-3; 7 positions agree with TRBD2. In germline, CDR1 is MDHEN, CDR2 SYDVKM. V shed 7 bases, J shed 0 bases, and the junction held 7 bases outside the gene matches. The CDR3 is made up of 15 amino acids. The CDR3 here is CASTVGGTSTDTQYF. As DNA, the CDR3 is TGTGCCAGCACCGTCGGGGGGACGAGCACAGATACGCAGTATTTT.

The chain has TRBV4-1 and TRBJ2-4; the match to TRBD1 covers 11 bases. The junction had 3 bases not matched to a gene; V was cut back by 0 bases and J by 2 bases. The V gene's germline CDR1 is MGHRA and CDR2 YSYEKL. The CDR3 spans 17 residues. In DNA form, the CDR3 reads TGCGCCAGCAGCCAAGAGGGGACAGGGGGTTCCAAAAACATTCAGTACTTC. Amino acid sequence: CASSQEGTGGSKNIQYF.

This chain connects TRBV5-1 to TRBJ1-6; tentatively, D is TRBD1 (6 bases). CDR3 length equals 14 residues. Trimming left V 1 base short and J 5 bases short, with 7 bases between. From germline, CDR1 is SGHRS and CDR2 YFSETQ. In DNA form, the CDR3 reads TGCGCCAGCAGCTTGAACAGGGATAATTCACCCCTCCACTTT. It codes for CASSLNRDNSPLHF.

This chain connects TRBV19 to TRBJ1-4, with D maybe TRBD1 (6 bases). From germline, CDR1 is LNHDA and CDR2 SQIVND (reference sequence). With 11 bases removed from V and 0 bases from J, the gap between germline ends came to 10 bases. The CDR3 has 13 residues. CDR3 loop: CASRQATNEKLFF. The CDR3 nucleotides read TGTGCCTCCAGACAGGCAACTAATGAAAAACTGTTTTTT.